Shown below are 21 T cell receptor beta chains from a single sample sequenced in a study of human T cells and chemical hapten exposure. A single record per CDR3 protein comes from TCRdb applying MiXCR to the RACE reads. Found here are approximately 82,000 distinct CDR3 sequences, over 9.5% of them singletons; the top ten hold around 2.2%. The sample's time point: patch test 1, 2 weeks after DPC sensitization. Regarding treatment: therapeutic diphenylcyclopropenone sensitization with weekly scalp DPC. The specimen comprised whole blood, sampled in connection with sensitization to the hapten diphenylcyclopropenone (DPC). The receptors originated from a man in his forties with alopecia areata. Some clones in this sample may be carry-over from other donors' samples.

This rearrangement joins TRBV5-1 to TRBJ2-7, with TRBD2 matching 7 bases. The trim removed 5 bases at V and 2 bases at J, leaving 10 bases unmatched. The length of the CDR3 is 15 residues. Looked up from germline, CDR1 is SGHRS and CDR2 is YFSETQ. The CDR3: CASRPALAAAYEQYF. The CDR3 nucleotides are TGCGCCAGCAGGCCCGCCCTAGCGGCGGCCTACGAGCAGTACTTC.

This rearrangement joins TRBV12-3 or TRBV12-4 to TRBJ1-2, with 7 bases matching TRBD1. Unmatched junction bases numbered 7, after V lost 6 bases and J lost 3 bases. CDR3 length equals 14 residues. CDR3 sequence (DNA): TGTGCCAGCAGCGCGACAGGGATTGACTATGGCTACACCTTC. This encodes CASSATGIDYGYTF.

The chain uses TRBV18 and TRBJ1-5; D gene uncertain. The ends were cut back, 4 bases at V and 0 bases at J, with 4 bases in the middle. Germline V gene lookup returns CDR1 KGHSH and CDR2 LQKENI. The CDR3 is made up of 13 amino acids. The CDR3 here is CASSRDSNQPQHF. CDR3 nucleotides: TGTGCCAGCTCACGCGATAGCAATCAGCCCCAGCATTTT.

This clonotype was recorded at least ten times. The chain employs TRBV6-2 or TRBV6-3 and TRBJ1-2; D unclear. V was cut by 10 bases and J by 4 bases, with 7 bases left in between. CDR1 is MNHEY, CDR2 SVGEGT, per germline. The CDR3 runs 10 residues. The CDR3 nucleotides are TGTGCCACCCGGAGCTATGGCTACACCTTC. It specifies CATRSYGYTF.

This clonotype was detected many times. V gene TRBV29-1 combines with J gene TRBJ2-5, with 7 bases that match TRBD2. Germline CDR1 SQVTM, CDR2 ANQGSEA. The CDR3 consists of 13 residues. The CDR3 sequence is CGGGSPPKETQYF. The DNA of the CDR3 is TGCGGCGGCGGGAGCCCTCCTAAAGAGACCCAGTACTTC.

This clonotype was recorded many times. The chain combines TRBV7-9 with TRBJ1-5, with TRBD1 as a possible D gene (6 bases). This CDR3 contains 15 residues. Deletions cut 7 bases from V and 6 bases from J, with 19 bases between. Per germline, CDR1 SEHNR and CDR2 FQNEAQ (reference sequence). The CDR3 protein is CASTQGGGAGQPQHF. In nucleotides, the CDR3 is TGTGCCAGCACCCAAGGGGGGGGCGCGGGTCAGCCCCAGCATTTT.

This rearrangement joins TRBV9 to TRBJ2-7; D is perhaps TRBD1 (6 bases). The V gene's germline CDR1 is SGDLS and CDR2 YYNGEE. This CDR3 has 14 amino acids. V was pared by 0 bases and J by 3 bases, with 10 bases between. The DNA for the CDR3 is TGTGCCAGCAGCGTAGCTACAGGGAACTACGAGCAGTACTTC. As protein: CASSVATGNYEQYF. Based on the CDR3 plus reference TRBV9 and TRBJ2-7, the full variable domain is DSGVTQTPKHLITATGQRVTLRCSPRSGDLSVYWYQQSLDQGLQFLIQYYNGEERAKGNILERFSAQQFPDLHSELNLSSLELGDSALYFCASSVATGNYEQYFGPGTRLTVT.

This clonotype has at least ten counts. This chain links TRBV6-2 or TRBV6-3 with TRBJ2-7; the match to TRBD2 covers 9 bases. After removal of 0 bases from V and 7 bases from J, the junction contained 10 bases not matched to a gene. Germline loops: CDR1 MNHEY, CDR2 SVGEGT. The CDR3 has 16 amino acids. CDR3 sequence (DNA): TGTGCCAGCAGTTACTCCCCCCCTCAAGCGGGAGGTGAGCAGTACGTC. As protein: CASSYSPPQAGGEQYV.

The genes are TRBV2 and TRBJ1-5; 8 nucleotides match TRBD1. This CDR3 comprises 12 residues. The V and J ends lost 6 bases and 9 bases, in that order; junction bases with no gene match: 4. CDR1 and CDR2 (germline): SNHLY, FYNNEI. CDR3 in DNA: TGTGCCAGCAGGGACAGGGAAAGGCCCCAGCATTTT. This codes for CASRDRERPQHF.

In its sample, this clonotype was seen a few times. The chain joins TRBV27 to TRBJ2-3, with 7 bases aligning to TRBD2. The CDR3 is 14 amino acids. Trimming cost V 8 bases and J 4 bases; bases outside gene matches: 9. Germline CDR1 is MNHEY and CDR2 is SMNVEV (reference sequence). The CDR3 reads CASGPWGGADTQYF. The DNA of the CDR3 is TGTGCCAGCGGTCCGTGGGGGGGTGCAGATACGCAGTATTTT.

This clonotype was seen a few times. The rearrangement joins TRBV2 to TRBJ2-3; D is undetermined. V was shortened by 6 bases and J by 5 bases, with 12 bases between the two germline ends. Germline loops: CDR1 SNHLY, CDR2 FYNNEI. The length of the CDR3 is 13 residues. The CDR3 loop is CASSRSLGDTQYF. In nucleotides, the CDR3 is TGTGCCAGCAGCAGATCTTTAGGAGATACGCAGTATTTT. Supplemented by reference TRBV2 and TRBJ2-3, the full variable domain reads EPEVTQTPSHQVTQMGQEVILRCVPISNHLYFYWYRQILGQKVEFLVSFYNNEISEKSEIFDDQFSVERPDGSNFTLKIRSTKLEDSAMYFCASSRSLGDTQYFGPGTRLTVL.

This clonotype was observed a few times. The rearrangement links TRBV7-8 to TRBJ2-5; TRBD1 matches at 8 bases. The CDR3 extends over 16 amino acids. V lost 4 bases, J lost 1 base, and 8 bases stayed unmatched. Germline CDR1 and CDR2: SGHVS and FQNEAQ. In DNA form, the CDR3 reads TGTGCCAGCAGCTCTACCGACAGGGGTGTCCAAGAGACCCAGTACTTC. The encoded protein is CASSSTDRGVQETQYF.

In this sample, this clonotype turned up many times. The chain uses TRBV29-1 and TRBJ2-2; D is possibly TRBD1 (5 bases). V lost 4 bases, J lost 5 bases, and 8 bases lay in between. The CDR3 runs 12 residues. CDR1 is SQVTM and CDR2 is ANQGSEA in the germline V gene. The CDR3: CSVGRQTGELFF. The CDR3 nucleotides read TGCAGCGTTGGACGACAGACCGGGGAGCTGTTTTTT.

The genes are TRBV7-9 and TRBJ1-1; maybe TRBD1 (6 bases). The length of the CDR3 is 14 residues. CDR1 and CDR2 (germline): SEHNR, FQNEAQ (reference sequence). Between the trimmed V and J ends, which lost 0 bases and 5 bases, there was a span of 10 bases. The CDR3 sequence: CASSLAQGRTEAFF. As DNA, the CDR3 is TGTGCCAGCAGCTTAGCGCAGGGGAGAACTGAAGCTTTCTTT.

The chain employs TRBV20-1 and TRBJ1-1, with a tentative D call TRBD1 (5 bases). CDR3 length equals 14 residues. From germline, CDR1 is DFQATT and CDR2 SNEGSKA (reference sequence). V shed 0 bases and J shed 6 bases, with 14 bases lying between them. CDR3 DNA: TGCAGTGCTAGAGATGACGGGAGGGGAGCTGAAGCTTTCTTT. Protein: CSARDDGRGAEAFF.

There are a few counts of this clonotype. The CDR3 spells CASSPTGTTTEAFF. The CDR3, as DNA: TGTGCCAGCAGTCCCACCGGGACAACCACTGAAGCTTTCTTT. The rearrangement links TRBV6-2 or TRBV6-3 to TRBJ1-1; the D gene is possibly TRBD1 (6 bases). V was shortened by 5 bases and J by 4 bases, with 14 bases between the two germline ends. The CDR3 has 14 residues. The germline V gene has CDR1 MNHEY and CDR2 SVGEGT.

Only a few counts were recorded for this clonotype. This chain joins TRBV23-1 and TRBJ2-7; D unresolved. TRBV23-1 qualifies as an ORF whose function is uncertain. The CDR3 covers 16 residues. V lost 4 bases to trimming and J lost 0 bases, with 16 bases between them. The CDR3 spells CASSRATGSISYEQYV. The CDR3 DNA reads TGCGCCAGCAGTCGCGCCACCGGATCGATCTCCTACGAGCAGTACGTC.

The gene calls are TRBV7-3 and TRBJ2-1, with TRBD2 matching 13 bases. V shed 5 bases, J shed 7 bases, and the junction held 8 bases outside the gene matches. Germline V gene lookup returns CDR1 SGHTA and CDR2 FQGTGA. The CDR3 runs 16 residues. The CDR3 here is CASSNNPGLAGNEQFF. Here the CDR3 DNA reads TGTGCCAGCAGCAACAATCCGGGACTAGCGGGAAATGAGCAGTTCTTC.

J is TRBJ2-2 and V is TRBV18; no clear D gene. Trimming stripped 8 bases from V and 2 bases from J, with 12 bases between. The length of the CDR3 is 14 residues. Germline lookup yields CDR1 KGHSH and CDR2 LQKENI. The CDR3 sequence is CASLRLPNTGELFF. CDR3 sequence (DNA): TGTGCCAGCCTGCGCCTTCCAAACACCGGGGAGCTGTTTTTT.

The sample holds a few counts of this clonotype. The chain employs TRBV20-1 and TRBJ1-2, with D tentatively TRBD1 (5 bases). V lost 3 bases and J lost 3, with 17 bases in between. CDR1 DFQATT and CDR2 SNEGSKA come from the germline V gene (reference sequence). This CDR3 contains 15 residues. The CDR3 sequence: CSASRGAGRDYGYTF. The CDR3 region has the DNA TGCAGTGCTAGTCGAGGGGCAGGGCGGGACTATGGCTACACCTTC.

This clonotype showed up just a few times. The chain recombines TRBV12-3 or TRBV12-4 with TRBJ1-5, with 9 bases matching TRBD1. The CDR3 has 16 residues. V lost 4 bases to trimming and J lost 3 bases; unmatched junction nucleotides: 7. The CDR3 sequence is CASSSGTGRSNQPQHF. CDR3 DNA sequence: TGTGCCAGCAGTTCGGGGACAGGGAGGTCCAATCAGCCCCAGCATTTT.